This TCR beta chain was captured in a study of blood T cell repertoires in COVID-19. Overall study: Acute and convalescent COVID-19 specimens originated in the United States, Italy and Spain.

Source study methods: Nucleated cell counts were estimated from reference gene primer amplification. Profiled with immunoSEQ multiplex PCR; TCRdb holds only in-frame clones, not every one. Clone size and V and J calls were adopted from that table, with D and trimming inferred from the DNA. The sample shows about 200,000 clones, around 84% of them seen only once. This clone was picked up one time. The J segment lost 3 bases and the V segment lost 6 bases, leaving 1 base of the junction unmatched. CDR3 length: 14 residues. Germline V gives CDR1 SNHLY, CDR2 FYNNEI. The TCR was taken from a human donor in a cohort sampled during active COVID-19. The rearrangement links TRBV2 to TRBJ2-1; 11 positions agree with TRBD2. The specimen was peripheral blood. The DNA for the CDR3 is TGTGCCAGCAGGGGGACTAGCGGCTACAATGAGCAGTTCTTC. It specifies CASRGTSGYNEQFF.